What follows is one TCR beta chain and its context. The data derive from a study of siplizumab effects on memory and regulatory T cells. Only in-frame clones appear in the TCRdb table, and some are missing; sequencing was by immunoSEQ multiplex PCR. The data show approximately 91,000 clones, roughly 94% seen once. Trimming removed 3 bases at V and 4 bases at J, with 10 bases between. This CDR3 is built from 13 residues. From germline, CDR1 is SEHNR and CDR2 FQNEAQ (reference sequence). This clonotype originated in a human donor in good health. The sequencing sample was made of CD8+ T cells sorted from blood. V usage is TRBV7-9 and J usage is TRBJ2-7; no reliable D call. CDR3 protein: CASSFPGQYEQYF. The CDR3 DNA reads TGTGCCAGCAGCTTCCCCGGGCAGTACGAGCAGTACTTC.